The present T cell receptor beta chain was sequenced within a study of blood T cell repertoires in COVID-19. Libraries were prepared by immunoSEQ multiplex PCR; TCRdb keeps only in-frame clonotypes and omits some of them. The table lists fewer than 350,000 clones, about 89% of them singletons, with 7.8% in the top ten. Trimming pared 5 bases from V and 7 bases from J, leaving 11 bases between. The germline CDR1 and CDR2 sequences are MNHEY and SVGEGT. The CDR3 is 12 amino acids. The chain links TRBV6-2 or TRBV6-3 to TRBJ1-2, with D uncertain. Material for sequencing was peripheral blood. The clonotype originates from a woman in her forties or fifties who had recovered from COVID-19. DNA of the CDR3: TGTGCCAGCAGTGAGGGATTTGGTGGCTACACCTTC. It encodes CASSEGFGGYTF.